The present TCR beta chain was sequenced within a study of cytomegalovirus exposure and HLA in healthy donors. Study conclusions and caveats: For most subjects, TCR beta sequences were reported to predict HLA-A and HLA-B alleles with accuracy.

Researchers ran the PCR with 60 Vbeta and 13 Jbeta primers. Data came from immunoSEQ multiplex PCR; TCRdb stores just in-frame clones and leaves some out. The sample consists of about 200,000 clones, roughly four fifths of them appearing once. As regards this clone: Its antigen remains unidentified.

Trimming stripped 4 bases from V and 3 bases from J, with 12 bases between. CDR3 size: 14 residues. The V gene's germline CDR1 is SNHLY and CDR2 FYNNEI. The clonotype originates from a boy aged 2-9 years in good health and CMV-seronegative. The chain joins TRBV2 to TRBJ1-1, with a weak D call TRBD1 (6 bases). Sequencing was done on a sample of PBMCs. The chain's CDR3 is CASSVGGAHTEAFF. CDR3 nucleotides: TGTGCCAGCAGTGTAGGGGGGGCGCACACTGAAGCTTTCTTT.